The T cell receptor beta chain described here comes from a study of blood T cell repertoires in COVID-19. Looked up from germline, CDR1 is SQVTM and CDR2 is ANQGSEA. This CDR3 is built from 13 residues. Trimming pared 3 bases from V and 0 bases from J, leaving 6 bases between. Clones were sequenced by immunoSEQ multiplex PCR, and TCRdb holds only the in-frame ones, with some missing. This table holds 150,000 or so clones, around 84% found once. Sequenced sample: PBMCs or T cells enriched from blood (not recorded which). This clonotype originated in a man in his fifties or sixties who had recovered from COVID-19. This chain uses TRBV29-1 with TRBJ2-4, with a weak D call TRBD1 (6 bases). The CDR3 DNA reads as TGCAGCGTTGAGGACAGAGCCAAAAACATTCAGTACTTC. As protein: CSVEDRAKNIQYF.